Listed here are 32 T cell receptor beta chains from one sample, sequenced in a study of cytomegalovirus exposure and HLA in healthy donors. Both 60 Vbeta primers and 13 Jbeta primers went into the PCR. Sequenced by immunoSEQ multiplex PCR; TCRdb stores in-frame clones only, minus some. The sample has around 58,000 clones; over 65% are singletons. The sequenced sample consisted of PBMCs. These receptors originate from a man aged 35 to 55 in good health and CMV-seropositive.

Comment on this clone: This specimen includes other DNA sequences encoding the same CDR3. The genes are TRBV18 and TRBJ1-1; weak D call: TRBD1 (5 bases). This CDR3 contains 13 residues. Germline values: CDR1 KGHSH, CDR2 LQKENI. V was pared by 2 bases and J by 1 base, with 5 bases between. The CDR3 loop is CASSPRGNTEAFF. The CDR3 DNA follows: TGTGCCAGCTCACCAAGGGGGAACACTGAAGCTTTCTTT.

This sequence joins TRBV6-1 and TRBJ1-2, with 7 bases identical to TRBD1. This CDR3 region has 14 residues. CDR1 is MNHNS, CDR2 SASEGT, per germline. V lost 2 bases to trimming and J lost 8 bases; unmatched junction nucleotides: 8. The CDR3 protein is CASSERGRFEGYTF. The DNA for the CDR3 is TGTGCCAGCAGTGAAAGGGGGCGCTTCGAAGGCTACACCTTC.

The chain employs TRBV5-1 and TRBJ2-4; possible D gene TRBD2, 5 bases. CDR1 is SGHRS, CDR2 YFSETQ, per germline. The V end lost 3 bases, the J end lost 3 bases, and 10 bases lay between the germline ends. The CDR3 is made up of 14 amino acids. The CDR3 DNA is TGCGCCAGCAGCTCGGAGGCAGTCAAAAACATTCAGTACTTC. It is translated as CASSSEAVKNIQYF.

The chain carries TRBV10-3 and TRBJ2-2; 7 bases map to TRBD2. V shed 10 bases and J 6 bases; nucleotides not matched to a gene: 5. The CDR3 has 12 residues. Germline CDR1 is ENHRY and CDR2 is SYGVKD. In DNA form, the CDR3 reads TGTGCCACGGGGGGTGGATCCGGGGAGCTGTTTTTT. This sequence encodes CATGGGSGELFF.

This chain links TRBV2 with TRBJ1-1; a possible D gene is TRBD1 (6 bases). Trimming removed 3 bases from V and 1 base from J, with 12 bases in between. CDR3 length equals 15 residues. Germline CDR1 is SNHLY and CDR2 is FYNNEI. The CDR3 reads CASSDNRGKNTEAFF. As DNA, the CDR3 is TGTGCCAGCAGTGATAATAGGGGGAAGAACACTGAAGCTTTCTTT.

This clone was seen only a few times. The rearrangement joins TRBV19 to TRBJ1-2; unclear D gene. CDR3 length: 15 amino acids. V was shortened by 7 bases and J by 4 bases, with 19 bases between the two germline ends. Per germline, CDR1 LNHDA and CDR2 SQIVND (reference sequence). CDR3 coding DNA: TGTGCCAGTACTACCCCGTATAACCAGCGCTATGGCTACACCTTC. Translation: CASTTPYNQRYGYTF.

The V call is TRBV5-8, the J call TRBJ2-2, with D tentatively TRBD1 (6 bases). The ends were cut back, 4 bases at V and 3 bases at J, with 10 bases in the middle. The CDR3 spans 14 residues. The germline gives CDR1 SGHTS, CDR2 YDEGEE. Here the CDR3 reads CASSTGMYTGELFF. DNA of the CDR3: TGTGCCAGCAGCACAGGGATGTACACCGGGGAGCTGTTTTTT.

The chain couples TRBV10-2 to TRBJ2-7; no clear D gene. The CDR3 runs 11 residues. Deletions cut 4 bases from V and 7 bases from J, with 8 bases between. Germline V gene sequence: CDR1 WSHSY, CDR2 SAAADI. The CDR3 protein is CASSGGREQYF. CDR3 sequence (DNA): TGCGCCAGCAGTGGCGGTCGGGAGCAGTACTTC.

The CDR3 sequence is CASSLAGGGPYEQYF. CDR3 coding DNA: TGTGCCAGCAGCTTAGCGGGCGGGGGACCCTACGAGCAGTACTTC. The chain links TRBV7-9 to TRBJ2-7; 7 positions agree with TRBD2. CDR1 is SEHNR, CDR2 FQNEAQ, per germline (reference sequence). The CDR3 runs to 15 residues. The trim removed 0 bases at V and 2 bases at J, leaving 4 bases unmatched. Based on the CDR3 plus reference TRBV7-9 and TRBJ2-7, the full variable domain is DTGVSQNPRHKITKRGQNVTFRCDPISEHNRLYWYRQTLGQGPEFLTYFQNEAQLEKSRLLSDRFSAERPKGSFSTLEIQRTEQGDSAMYLCASSLAGGGPYEQYFGPGTRLTVT.

The chain combines TRBV30 with TRBJ1-6; 9 nucleotides match TRBD1. V trimming: 6 bases; J trimming: 5 bases; junction bases outside the gene matches: 8. The CDR3 contains 15 residues. Germline CDR1 is GTSNPN and CDR2 is SVGIG (reference sequence). The CDR3: CACTTGGINNSPLHF. For the CDR3, the DNA is TGTGCCTGCACTACAGGGGGCATCAATAATTCACCCCTCCACTTT.

The rearrangement joins TRBV4-3 to TRBJ2-2, with TRBD2 matching 8 bases. The J segment lost 3 bases and the V segment lost 0 bases, leaving 9 bases of the junction unmatched. CDR3 size: 18 residues. From germline, CDR1 is LGHNA and CDR2 YSLEER. CDR3 protein: CASSQDRSGGADTGELFF. In DNA, the CDR3 is TGCGCCAGCAGCCAAGATAGGTCGGGGGGGGCGGACACCGGGGAGCTGTTTTTT.

The chain combines TRBV5-1 with TRBJ1-5; 8 bases match TRBD1. The V gene end was trimmed by 4 bases and the J gene end by 2 bases; junction bases not matched to a gene: 5. This CDR3 contains 15 residues. Germline V gene data show CDR1 as SGHRS and CDR2 as YFSETQ. The CDR3 region is CASSPTGGGNQPQHF. The CDR3 bases are TGCGCCAGCAGCCCAACAGGGGGAGGCAATCAGCCCCAGCATTTT.

The chain combines TRBV18 with TRBJ1-1, with 8 positions matching TRBD1. V gave up 3 bases and J gave up 10 bases; unmatched junction bases: 13. The CDR3 spans 15 residues. CDR1 and CDR2 (germline): KGHSH, LQKENI. The CDR3 protein is CASSPDLYVDRGAFF. CDR3 bases: TGTGCCAGCTCACCTGATTTATACGTCGACAGGGGAGCTTTCTTT.

The genes are TRBV7-3 and TRBJ1-1; D may be TRBD1 (5 bases). The CDR3 loop spans 14 amino acids. The V gene lost 3 bases and the J gene lost 2 bases, with 10 bases spanning the gap. The V gene's germline CDR1 is SGHTA and CDR2 FQGTGA. The CDR3 DNA follows: TGTGCCAGCAGCTTGGGGGGGGATAACACTGAAGCTTTCTTT. This sequence encodes CASSLGGDNTEAFF.

The rearrangement uses TRBV5-1 and TRBJ2-6; perhaps TRBD2 as D (5 bases). In germline, CDR1 is SGHRS, CDR2 YFSETQ. The V and J ends lost 3 bases and 0 bases respectively, with 10 bases between them. This CDR3 is 16 amino acids long. This CDR3 is CASSSISGSGANVLTF. CDR3 bases: TGCGCCAGCAGCTCTATCAGCGGCTCTGGGGCCAACGTCCTGACTTTC.

V gene TRBV5-6 combines with J gene TRBJ1-4; 8 bases align to TRBD1. This CDR3 region has 15 residues. Germline V gene data show CDR1 as SGHDT and CDR2 as YYEEEE. V lost 0 bases to trimming and J lost 5 bases; unmatched junction nucleotides: 3. The CDR3 loop is CASSLVGTGNEKLFF. In nucleotides, the CDR3 is TGTGCCAGCAGCTTGGTAGGGACAGGAAATGAAAAACTGTTTTTT. Together with reference TRBV5-6 and TRBJ1-4, the CDR3 gives the full variable domain: DAGVTQSPTHLIKTRGQQVTLRCSPKSGHDTVSWYQQALGQGPQFIFQYYEEEERQRGNFPDRFSGHQFPNYSSELNVNALLLGDSALYLCASSLVGTGNEKLFFGSGTQLSVL.

This clone was counted only a few times. V and J are TRBV6-5 and TRBJ2-7, with D perhaps TRBD2 (5 bases). Trimming shortened V by 4 bases and J by 4 bases, and 17 bases separated the two germline ends. This CDR3 has 15 residues. Germline values: CDR1 MNHEY, CDR2 SVGAGI. The CDR3 coding sequence is TGTGCCAGCAGTTTGGAGGTCGCTCCTGTTTACGAGCAGTACTTC. It translates to CASSLEVAPVYEQYF.

The chain is built from TRBV27 and TRBJ2-7, with TRBD2 identical over 7 bases. The V gene's germline CDR1 is MNHEY and CDR2 SMNVEV (reference sequence). The CDR3 has 16 residues. The trim removed 6 bases at V and 5 bases at J, leaving 16 bases unmatched. The CDR3 nucleotides are TGTGCCAGCAGCGAAGCATTCGGGGGGAAAGTAGACGAGCAGTACTTC. Translating it yields CASSEAFGGKVDEQYF.

Only a few counts were recorded for this clone. This sequence joins TRBV5-4 and TRBJ1-1, with 10 bases fitting TRBD1. CDR3 size: 18 residues. CDR1 SGHNT and CDR2 YYREEE come from the germline V gene (reference sequence). The V and J ends lost 4 bases and 4 bases, in that order; junction bases with no gene match: 16. The CDR3 region has the DNA TGTGCCAGCAGCGCGGGATGGGGGACAGGGGATTTGAGCACTGAAGCTTTCTTT. Translating it yields CASSAGWGTGDLSTEAFF.

As to this clone: In this CDR3 the conserved last residue, phenylalanine or tryptophan, is missing, so a read error is likely. The chain has TRBV6-5 and TRBJ2-7, with 7 bases lining up with TRBD2. Germline CDR1 MNHEY, CDR2 SVGAGI. The V gene end was trimmed by 2 bases and the J gene end by 3 bases; junction bases not matched to a gene: 7. The CDR3 is 15 residues long. This CDR3 reads CASSYGGGGLYEQYC. For the CDR3, the DNA is TGTGCCAGCAGTTACGGAGGCGGGGGTCTCTACGAGCAGTACTGC.

This sequence joins TRBV5-8 and TRBJ1-6; 7 bases are shared with TRBD1. Germline assignment: CDR1 SGHTS and CDR2 YDEGEE. This CDR3 is built from 19 residues. The V gene end was trimmed by 0 bases and the J gene end by 0 bases; junction bases not matched to a gene: 9. The CDR3 loop reads CASSLGAKDRSSYNSPLHF. CDR3 in DNA: TGTGCCAGCAGCTTGGGGGCAAAGGACAGGAGCTCCTATAATTCACCCCTCCACTTT.

This clone appeared a few times. This sequence joins TRBV18 and TRBJ2-7; tentative D call: TRBD1 (6 bases). From germline, CDR1 is KGHSH and CDR2 LQKENI. Trimming left V 6 bases short and J 5 bases short, with 20 bases between. The CDR3 is 15 residues long. CDR3 sequence reads: CASSVQGRSIHEQYF. The CDR3 nucleotides read TGTGCCAGCTCGGTACAGGGCCGAAGCATCCACGAGCAGTACTTC. Full variable domain (outside the CDR3, taken from reference TRBV18 and TRBJ2-7): NAGVMQNPRHLVRRRGQEARLRCSPMKGHSHVYWYRQLPEEGLKFMVYLQKENIIDESGMPKERFSAEFPKEGPSILRIQQVVRGDSAAYFCASSVQGRSIHEQYFGPGTRLTVT.

V and J are TRBV7-2 and TRBJ2-3; D perhaps matches TRBD2 (5 bases). V shed 1 base and J shed 6 bases, with 8 bases lying between them. Looked up from germline, CDR1 is SGHTA and CDR2 is FQGNSA. This CDR3 has 13 residues. CDR3: CASSLGGEDTQYF. The CDR3 region has the DNA TGTGCCAGCAGCTTAGGGGGAGAGGATACGCAGTATTTT. Combining the CDR3 with reference TRBV7-2 and TRBJ2-3 gives the whole variable domain GAGVSQSPSNKVTEKGKDVELRCDPISGHTALYWYRQSLGQGLEFLIYFQGNSAPDKSGLPSDRFSAERTGGSVSTLTIQRTQQEDSAVYLCASSLGGEDTQYFGPGTRLTVL.

The CDR3 nucleotides are TGTGCCAGCAGCCGACAGGGGCCTTCCTCCTACGAGCAGTACTTC. This sequence encodes CASSRQGPSSYEQYF. The chain joins TRBV13 to TRBJ2-7; 8 bases are shared with TRBD1. The CDR3 has 15 amino acids. CDR1 and CDR2 (germline): PRHDT, FYEKMQ (reference sequence). V was pared by 5 bases and J by 0 bases, with 6 bases of the junction left unmatched. The whole variable domain, filled in from reference TRBV13 and TRBJ2-7, reads AAGVIQSPRHLIKEKRETATLKCYPIPRHDTVYWYQQGPGQDPQFLISFYEKMQSDKGSIPDRFSAQQFSDYHSELNMSSLELGDSALYFCASSRQGPSSYEQYFGPGTRLTVT.

This chain links TRBV5-8 with TRBJ1-6, with unresolved D. CDR1 and CDR2 (germline): SGHTS, YDEGEE. The CDR3 spans 14 residues. With 2 bases removed from V and 9 bases from J, the gap between germline ends came to 12 bases. The DNA for the CDR3 is TGTGCCAGCAGCTTCCGAAGACAAGGTTCACCCCTCCACTTT. Encoded protein: CASSFRRQGSPLHF.

This clone was seen a handful of times. The V call is TRBV30, the J call TRBJ1-5; 7 bases align to TRBD1. J gave up 3 bases and V 5 bases, and 1 base lay outside the gene matches. The length of the CDR3 is 12 residues. Germline V gene lookup returns CDR1 GTSNPN and CDR2 SVGIG (reference sequence). The CDR3 DNA is TGTGCCTGGGGGACAGACAATCAGCCCCAGCATTTT. Its translation is CAWGTDNQPQHF.

This chain uses TRBV4-1 with TRBJ1-2, with D maybe TRBD1 (5 bases). Germline V gives CDR1 MGHRA, CDR2 YSYEKL. Trimming removed 1 base at V and 4 bases at J, with 10 bases between. The CDR3 is 14 amino acids. This CDR3 is CASSQGQPVYGYTF. CDR3 sequence (DNA): TGCGCCAGCAGCCAAGGACAGCCCGTCTATGGCTACACCTTC.

The V and J genes are TRBV19 and TRBJ2-3; 8 bases align to TRBD1. V lost 0 bases and J lost 3; bases outside the gene matches: 5. Looked up from germline, CDR1 is LNHDA and CDR2 is SQIVND (reference sequence). The CDR3 extends over 16 amino acids. CDR3 loop: CASSIEGQVGTDTQYF. CDR3 bases: TGTGCCAGTAGTATAGAGGGACAGGTGGGGACAGATACGCAGTATTTT. The entire variable domain, with the rest obtained from reference TRBV19 and TRBJ2-3, is as follows: DGGITQSPKYLFRKEGQNVTLSCEQNLNHDAMYWYRQDPGQGLRLIYYSQIVNDFQKGDIAEGYSVSREKKESFPLTVTSAQKNPTAFYLCASSIEGQVGTDTQYFGPGTRLTVL.

V is TRBV2 and J is TRBJ1-4; no firm D call. The CDR3 has 13 amino acids. The ends were cut back, 1 base at V and 10 bases at J, with 10 bases in the middle. CDR1 and CDR2 from the germline V gene are SNHLY and FYNNEI. CDR3: CASSEGQNRKLFF. As DNA, the CDR3 is TGTGCCAGCAGTGAAGGGCAGAATCGAAAACTGTTTTTT.

The chain has TRBV6-6 and TRBJ1-1; TRBD1 matches 8 bases. CDR3 length: 14 amino acids. Germline values: CDR1 MNHNY, CDR2 SVGAGI (reference sequence). Losses at the gene ends were 4 bases for V and 2 bases for J; bases not matched to a gene: 3. This chain's CDR3 is CASSFGQGNTEAFF. CDR3 nucleotide sequence: TGTGCCAGCAGTTTCGGACAGGGTAACACTGAAGCTTTCTTT.

This clone was counted a single time. V is TRBV2 and J is TRBJ2-1; 9 bases fit TRBD1. After removal of 5 bases from V and 1 base from J, the junction contained 6 bases not matched to a gene. CDR3 length: 16 amino acids. The germline gives CDR1 SNHLY, CDR2 FYNNEI. The CDR3 DNA reads TGTGCCAGCAGTACAGGGGGCTTGGTTTCCTACAATGAGCAGTTCTTC. It encodes CASSTGGLVSYNEQFF.

V usage is TRBV2 and J usage is TRBJ1-1; D unclear. CDR3 length equals 13 residues. Germline assignment: CDR1 SNHLY and CDR2 FYNNEI. V was clipped by 2 bases and J by 7 bases, with 11 bases between them. The CDR3 spells CASSERRNGEAFF. CDR3 DNA: TGTGCCAGCAGTGAACGGAGAAACGGTGAAGCTTTCTTT. The complete variable domain, with remaining parts taken from reference TRBV2 and TRBJ1-1, reads EPEVTQTPSHQVTQMGQEVILRCVPISNHLYFYWYRQILGQKVEFLVSFYNNEISEKSEIFDDQFSVERPDGSNFTLKIRSTKLEDSAMYFCASSERRNGEAFFGQGTRLTVV.